The clone carrying this T cell receptor beta chain was seen at least ten times. The data originate from a study of T cells in Graves' hyperthyroidism and ophthalmopathy. Unmatched junction bases numbered 5, after V lost 5 bases and J lost 6 bases. The germline V gene encodes CDR1 LNHDA and CDR2 SQIVND (reference sequence). The CDR3 sequence is 15 residues long. The source material, RNA transcripts, was used to amplify TCR beta CDR3 regions. A first-round RT-PCR of the TCR CDR3 used the HTBI primer set. TCRdb independently ran MiXCR on the multiplex PCR reads; one entry per CDR3 protein. The sample shows 650,000 to 700,000 distinct CDR3 sequences, around 16% of them seen only once.

The gene calls are TRBV19 and TRBJ2-2, with 11 nucleotides matching TRBD2. The source material was blood. This clonotype was sampled from a man in his fifties or sixties with Graves' hyperthyroidism. Here the CDR3 reads CASSPLAGGPGELFF. CDR3 nucleotides: TGTGCCAGTAGTCCCTTAGCGGGAGGGCCCGGGGAGCTGTTTTTT.